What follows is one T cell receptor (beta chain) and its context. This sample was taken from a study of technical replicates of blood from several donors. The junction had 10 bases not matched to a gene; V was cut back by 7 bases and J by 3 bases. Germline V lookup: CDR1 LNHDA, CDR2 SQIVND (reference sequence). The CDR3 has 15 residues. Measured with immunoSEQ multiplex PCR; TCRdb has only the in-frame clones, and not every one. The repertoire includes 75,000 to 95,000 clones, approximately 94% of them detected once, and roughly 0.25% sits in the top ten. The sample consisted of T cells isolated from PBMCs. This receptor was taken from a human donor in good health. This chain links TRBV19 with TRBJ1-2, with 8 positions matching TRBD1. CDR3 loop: CASTPPGQDHYGYTF. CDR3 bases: TGTGCCAGTACTCCCCCGGGACAGGACCACTATGGCTACACCTTC.